The 30 T cell receptor beta chains below come from one sample, sequenced in a study of T cells after yellow fever vaccination (dated by TCRdb to the late 2010s). The treatment or condition label for this specimen denotes: live attenuated yellow fever vaccine strain. The library was made by 5' RACE. Sequencing used an Illumina HiSeq 2500. In TCRdb, the public reads were trimmed at Q25 with fastp and aligned with MiXCR, with productive beta chains retained. Each CDR3 protein gets just one entry, which takes the most common genes and DNA from the rows behind it. This sample lists approximately 85,000 distinct CDR3 sequences; about an eighth were detected once. About 22% of the sample is held by the ten biggest clonotypes. The sample was CD8+ T cells not binding an NS4B(214-222) dextramer, sorted from PBMCs, taken roughly 20 days after the first yellow fever vaccination. The meaning of the sample's cell subset or site label: NS4B epitope dextramer-negative CD8 T cells. These receptors originate from a man younger than 35 who received the YFV17D yellow fever vaccine.

This clonotype was detected ten times or more. V and J are TRBV5-1 and TRBJ2-7; D is unclear. The V gene lost 3 bases and the J gene lost 0 bases, with 13 bases spanning the gap. Germline V gene sequence: CDR1 SGHRS, CDR2 YFSETQ. This CDR3 has 15 residues. Here the CDR3 DNA reads TGCGCCAGCAGCTGGACCCCTGGAAACTCCTACGAGCAGTACTTC. It translates to CASSWTPGNSYEQYF.

V gene TRBV7-8 combines with J gene TRBJ2-5, with a possible D match to TRBD1 (6 bases). Trimming pared 8 bases from V and 1 base from J, leaving 11 bases between. Germline lookup yields CDR1 SGHVS and CDR2 FQNEAQ. This CDR3 comprises 13 residues. As DNA, the CDR3 is TGTGCCAGCGTTCGGACAGCCCAAGAGACCCAGTACTTC. Protein product: CASVRTAQETQYF.

This clonotype was observed a handful of times. J is TRBJ2-7 and V is TRBV20-1; maybe TRBD2 (6 bases). Trimming cost V 4 bases and J 2 bases, with 9 bases left between them. The CDR3 consists of 12 residues. From germline, CDR1 is DFQATT and CDR2 SNEGSKA (reference sequence). CDR3: CSAKDYTYEQYF. Written as DNA, the CDR3 is TGCAGTGCTAAGGACTATACCTACGAGCAGTACTTC.

The chain recombines TRBV27 with TRBJ1-1; D gene ambiguous. The CDR3 contains 13 residues. Trimming took off 2 bases at V and 8 bases at J, with 12 bases between the two ends. Germline assignment: CDR1 MNHEY and CDR2 SMNVEV (reference sequence). CDR3 DNA: TGTGCCAGCAGTTTACTCTCCGGGTACGAAGCTTTCTTT. Protein product: CASSLLSGYEAFF.

The chain uses TRBV12-3 or TRBV12-4 and TRBJ1-2; D gene ambiguous. There are 11 residues in the CDR3. The V end lost 0 bases, the J end lost 8 bases, and 4 bases lay between the germline ends. CDR3 sequence reads: CASSLAEGYTF. The CDR3 DNA reads TGTGCCAGCAGTTTAGCGGAGGGCTACACCTTC.

V is TRBV6-5 and J is TRBJ2-2; TRBD1 aligns across 9 bases. The CDR3 has 15 residues. Trimming cost V 2 bases and J 3 bases; bases outside gene matches: 1. Germline V gene lookup returns CDR1 MNHEY and CDR2 SVGAGI. The CDR3 region is CASSYRTGDTGELFF. CDR3 sequence (DNA): TGTGCCAGCAGTTACCGGACAGGGGACACCGGGGAGCTGTTTTTT.

There are a few counts of this clonotype. The rearrangement joins TRBV5-1 to TRBJ2-1; TRBD1 matches 7 bases. Germline-derived CDR1 and CDR2 are SGHRS and YFSETQ. V gave up 3 bases and J gave up 3 bases; unmatched junction bases: 6. The CDR3 length is 15 residues. In nucleotides, the CDR3 is TGCGCCAGCAGCTGGGCAGGGGGTCTCTACAATGAGCAGTTCTTC. It encodes CASSWAGGLYNEQFF.

A few counts support this clonotype. The chain couples TRBV13 to TRBJ1-5; a weak D match, TRBD1 (5 bases). The CDR3 has 14 amino acids. The V and J ends lost 5 bases and 7 bases respectively, with 15 bases between them. Germline CDR1 is PRHDT and CDR2 is FYEKMQ (reference sequence). As DNA, the CDR3 is TGTGCCAGCAGCGTAAGGGTTGGGGGGCAGCCCCAGCATTTT. It specifies CASSVRVGGQPQHF.

This clonotype was picked up a small number of times. The V and J genes are TRBV19 and TRBJ1-5; D gene uncertain. CDR3 length equals 15 residues. The germline V gene encodes CDR1 LNHDA and CDR2 SQIVND (reference sequence). Trimming shortened V by 5 bases and J by 2 bases, and 13 bases separated the two germline ends. Written as DNA, the CDR3 is TGTGCCAGTAGTCAACTGTTCTTGGGCAATCAGCCCCAGCATTTT. This sequence encodes CASSQLFLGNQPQHF.

This clonotype appeared a few times. V and J are TRBV4-1 and TRBJ2-6; D is possibly TRBD1 (7 bases). Trimming stripped 0 bases from V and 1 base from J, with 25 bases between. In germline, CDR1 is MGHRA, CDR2 YSYEKL. This CDR3 has 22 residues. The CDR3 DNA sequence: TGCGCCAGCAGCCAAGAATACGGGAGATTCAGGGGGATTAAGTCTGGGGCCAACGTCCTGACTTTC. It encodes CASSQEYGRFRGIKSGANVLTF.

The rearrangement uses TRBV5-1 and TRBJ2-7; TRBD2 is a possible D gene (6 bases). The CDR3 runs 14 residues. V lost 1 base, J lost 3 bases, and 11 bases lay in between. CDR1 is SGHRS, CDR2 YFSETQ, per germline. The CDR3 nucleotides are TGCGCCAGCAGCTTGTACGGAGGGCACTACGAGCAGTACGTC. Translation gives CASSLYGGHYEQYV.

The chain recombines TRBV29-1 with TRBJ2-2, with 8 bases identical to TRBD2. Germline loops: CDR1 SQVTM, CDR2 ANQGSEA. Unmatched junction bases numbered 3, after V lost 2 bases and J lost 1 base. This CDR3 region has 15 residues. CDR3 residues: CSVELAGRNTGELFF. The CDR3, as DNA: TGCAGCGTTGAATTAGCGGGGAGGAACACCGGGGAGCTGTTTTTT.

Ten or more counts support this clonotype. CDR3 DNA sequence: TGCGCCAGCAGCTTGCGACAGCCAGTTAATGAGCAGTTCTTC. Translating gives CASSLRQPVNEQFF. The chain recombines TRBV5-1 with TRBJ2-1, with D tentatively TRBD1 (5 bases). The V gene lost 1 base and the J gene lost 7 bases, with 12 bases spanning the gap. Germline V gene lookup returns CDR1 SGHRS and CDR2 YFSETQ. The CDR3 has 14 amino acids.

V and J are TRBV3-1 and TRBJ2-1; 9 bases fit TRBD2. CDR1 is LGHDT and CDR2 is YNNKEL in the germline V gene (reference sequence). The CDR3 is made up of 19 amino acids. Losses at the gene ends were 7 bases for V and 0 bases for J; bases not matched to a gene: 16. As DNA, the CDR3 is TGTGCCAGCAAGAAGGGGATCGGCGGGGGGGACCGCTCCTACAATGAGCAGTTCTTC. This gives the protein CASKKGIGGGDRSYNEQFF.

A few counts support this clonotype. The genes are TRBV27 and TRBJ2-7, with 11 bases lining up with TRBD2. The CDR3 spans 16 residues. Trimming cost V 4 bases and J 6 bases; bases outside gene matches: 11. The germline V gene encodes CDR1 MNHEY and CDR2 SMNVEV (reference sequence). CDR3 DNA: TGTGCCAGCAGTTCAGGTTTGGGGCTAGCGGGGGGCGAGCAGTACTTC. It is translated as CASSSGLGLAGGEQYF.

The sample holds a few counts of this clonotype. This chain joins TRBV7-9 and TRBJ2-3; TRBD2 matches at 9 bases. The length of the CDR3 is 16 residues. Germline V gene sequence: CDR1 SEHNR, CDR2 FQNEAQ (reference sequence). With 5 bases clipped from V and 2 bases from J, the junction kept 8 bases outside the gene matches. DNA for the CDR3: TGTGCCAGCAGCCAGCAGGCGGGGGGGAACACAGATACGCAGTATTTT. Translating it yields CASSQQAGGNTDTQYF. Variable domain in full (rest from reference TRBV7-9 and TRBJ2-3): DTGVSQNPRHKITKRGQNVTFRCDPISEHNRLYWYRQTLGQGPEFLTYFQNEAQLEKSRLLSDRFSAERPKGSFSTLEIQRTEQGDSAMYLCASSQQAGGNTDTQYFGPGTRLTVL.

V is TRBV4-1 and J is TRBJ2-5; possibly TRBD2 for D (7 bases). The V end was cut by 3 bases, the J end by 1 base, with 12 bases between. Germline CDR1 MGHRA, CDR2 YSYEKL. The CDR3 extends over 15 amino acids. CDR3 sequence (DNA): TGCGCCAGCAGCCAGGAGGGGGGGGTCCAAGAGACCCAGTACTTC. This gives the protein CASSQEGGVQETQYF.

This clonotype was observed a few times. The V and J genes are TRBV7-2 and TRBJ1-1, with D perhaps TRBD1 (5 bases). Trimming took 2 bases from V and 8 from J, leaving 15 bases between them. Germline values: CDR1 SGHTA, CDR2 FQGNSA. The CDR3 runs to 14 residues. CDR3 in amino acids: CASSLTFRQLEAFF. CDR3 in DNA: TGTGCCAGCAGCTTAACGTTCCGACAGCTCGAAGCTTTCTTT.

This clonotype was observed a few times. The chain joins TRBV21-1 to TRBJ2-1. TRBV21-1 is described as a pseudogene. This CDR3 region has 15 residues. The CDR3, as DNA: TGTGCCAGCAGCAAAGCATCCACCTCTAACAATGAGCAGTTCTTC. It translates to CASSKASTSNNEQFF.

This clonotype showed up just a few times. V usage is TRBV29-1 and J usage is TRBJ1-2; 7 positions match TRBD1. CDR3 length equals 13 residues. The junction had 1 base not matched to a gene; V was cut back by 3 bases and J by 0 bases. Germline V gene sequence: CDR1 SQVTM, CDR2 ANQGSEA. For the CDR3, the DNA is TGCAGCGTTGAGGGACAGCCTAACTATGGCTACACCTTC. It is translated as CSVEGQPNYGYTF.

This chain joins TRBV4-1 and TRBJ2-5; perhaps TRBD2 as D (6 bases). The CDR3 totals 14 residues. Germline V gives CDR1 MGHRA, CDR2 YSYEKL. Between the trimmed V and J ends, which lost 5 bases and 3 bases, there was a span of 13 bases. CDR3 region: CASSSAGPEETQYF. CDR3 bases: TGCGCCAGCAGCTCCGCGGGGCCCGAAGAGACCCAGTACTTC.

This clonotype has more than one count but fewer than ten. This sequence joins TRBV6-1 and TRBJ2-5; perhaps D is TRBD1 or TRBD2 (5 bases each). Germline V CDR1 and CDR2: MNHNS, SASEGT. With 2 bases removed from V and 7 bases from J, the gap between germline ends came to 11 bases. The CDR3 extends over 13 amino acids. Here the CDR3 DNA reads TGTGCCAGCAGTGAACAGGGACCCGTGACCCAGTACTTC. This translates into CASSEQGPVTQYF.

This clonotype was recorded a few times. DNA for the CDR3: TGTGCCAGCAGCAACCAAAATGAGCAGTTCTTC. Encoded protein: CASSNQNEQFF. The chain carries TRBV2 and TRBJ2-1; D remains unclear. CDR1 SNHLY and CDR2 FYNNEI come from the germline V gene. This CDR3 is 11 amino acids long. V gave up 6 bases and J gave up 7 bases, with 7 bases separating them.

A few counts support this clonotype. This rearrangement joins TRBV29-1 to TRBJ1-2; no definite D call. This CDR3 is 12 amino acids long. V lost 3 bases, J lost 5 bases, and 10 bases lay in between. The germline CDR1 and CDR2 sequences are SQVTM and ANQGSEA. The CDR3 DNA follows: TGCAGCGTTGAGGGCAATGATTATGGCTACACCTTC. This sequence encodes CSVEGNDYGYTF.

This clonotype has just a few counts. V usage is TRBV15 and J usage is TRBJ1-1; tentative D call: TRBD1 (5 bases). This CDR3 has 15 amino acids. The V gene lost 5 bases and the J gene lost 1 base, with 14 bases spanning the gap. Looked up from germline, CDR1 is LNHNV and CDR2 is YYDKDF (reference sequence). The CDR3: CATSPQDTSNTEAFF. The CDR3 nucleotides read TGTGCCACCAGCCCACAGGACACCTCGAACACTGAAGCTTTCTTT.

The V call is TRBV27, the J call TRBJ2-1; 14 bases map to TRBD2. Germline CDR1 and CDR2: MNHEY and SMNVEV (reference sequence). Unmatched junction bases numbered 3, after V lost 4 bases and J lost 4 bases. This CDR3 is built from 16 residues. This CDR3 is CASSWGTSGGYNEQFF. The CDR3 DNA sequence: TGTGCCAGCAGTTGGGGGACTAGCGGGGGTTACAATGAGCAGTTCTTC.

In this sample, this clonotype turned up a few times. The chain recombines TRBV4-3 with TRBJ2-7; no clear D gene. The CDR3 length is 14 residues. Germline CDR1 is LGHNA and CDR2 is YSLEER. V was pared by 0 bases and J by 7 bases, with 13 bases between. The CDR3 sequence: CASSQDYPEAEQYF. The CDR3 DNA reads TGCGCCAGCAGCCAAGATTACCCCGAGGCAGAGCAGTACTTC.

The V call is TRBV27, the J call TRBJ2-5, with D perhaps TRBD2 (6 bases). The V end was cut by 3 bases, the J end by 5 bases, with 19 bases between. There are 16 residues in the CDR3. Looked up from germline, CDR1 is MNHEY and CDR2 is SMNVEV (reference sequence). In nucleotides, the CDR3 is TGTGCCAGCAGTTTCCCTTTCGGGACTTTTAGGGAGACCCAGTACTTC. Translating it yields CASSFPFGTFRETQYF.

This clonotype was observed a few times. The chain has TRBV24-1 and TRBJ2-5; no reliable D call. V gave up 0 bases and J gave up 4 bases, with 14 bases separating them. Germline V gene data show CDR1 as KGHDR and CDR2 as SFDVKD. The CDR3 loop spans 16 amino acids. CDR3 sequence: CATSDLKRTGLETQYF. The CDR3 DNA reads as TGTGCCACCAGTGATTTGAAGAGGACCGGGCTAGAGACCCAGTACTTC.

V gene TRBV11-2 combines with J gene TRBJ1-5; D is perhaps TRBD1 (6 bases). CDR1 is SGHAT and CDR2 is FQNNGV in the germline V gene. Trimming stripped 4 bases from V and 6 bases from J, with 25 bases between. The length of the CDR3 is 18 residues. The CDR3 bases are TGTGCCAGCAGCTCCAGGGCCAGGGGCATCCTCCCCAGTCAGCCCCAGCATTTT. Protein: CASSSRARGILPSQPQHF. Looking up the rest from reference TRBV11-2 and TRBJ1-5 gives the full variable domain: EAGVAQSPRYKIIEKRQSVAFWCNPISGHATLYWYQQILGQGPKLLIQFQNNGVVDDSQLPKDRFSAERLKGVDSTLKIQPAKLEDSAVYLCASSSRARGILPSQPQHFGDGTRLSIL.